This TCR beta chain was observed in a study of CD8 T cells in Susac syndrome. Peripheral blood CD8+ and CD4+ T cells were profiled by TCR beta sequencing. FACS was used to enrich TEMRA cells, whereas the CD8+ and CD4+ T cells were obtained by negative isolation. Roughly 0.45 to 1 ug RNA was reverse transcribed with random hexamers. Via MiXCR, TCRdb re-called the immunoSEQ multiplex PCR reads, giving one row per CDR3 protein. Here the sample spans more than 250,000 distinct CDR3 sequences, 92% being singletons. The source of this sequence is a human donor with multiple sclerosis. The sequenced sample consisted of CD4+ T cells from PBMCs.

The DNA of the CDR3 is TGTGCCAGCAGCTCGACGACAGGGGTGGGCTCTGGGGCCAACGTCCTGACTTTC. Translating it yields CASSSTTGVGSGANVLTF. The V and J genes are TRBV7-2 and TRBJ2-6, with TRBD1 identical over 8 bases. The CDR3 has 18 amino acids. Germline V lookup: CDR1 SGHTA, CDR2 FQGNSA. Trimming took 4 bases from V and 0 from J; bases not matched to a gene: 8.